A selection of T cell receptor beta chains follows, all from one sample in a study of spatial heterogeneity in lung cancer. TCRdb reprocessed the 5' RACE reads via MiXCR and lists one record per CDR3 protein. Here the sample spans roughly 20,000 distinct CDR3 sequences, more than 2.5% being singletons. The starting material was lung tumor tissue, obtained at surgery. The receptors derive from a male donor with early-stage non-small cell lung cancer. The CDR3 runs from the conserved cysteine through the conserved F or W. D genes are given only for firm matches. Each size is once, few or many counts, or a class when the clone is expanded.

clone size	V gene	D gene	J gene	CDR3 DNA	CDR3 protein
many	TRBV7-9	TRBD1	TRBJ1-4	TGTGCCAGCAGCAAGACAGGGCTAACTAATGAAAAACTGTTTTTT	CASSKTGLTNEKLFF
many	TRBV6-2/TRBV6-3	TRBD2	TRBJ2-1	TGTGCCAGCAGGGGCGGGACTAGCGGGAGGAATGAGCAGTTCTTC	CASRGGTSGRNEQFF
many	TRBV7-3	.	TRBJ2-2	TGTGCCAGCAGCCGGGGGAGTCACGGGGAGCTGTTTTTT	CASSRGSHGELFF
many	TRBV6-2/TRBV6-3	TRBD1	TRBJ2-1	TGTGCCAGCGGCTATAAAACCGGGACAGGGGGCAATGAGCAGTTCTTC	CASGYKTGTGGNEQFF
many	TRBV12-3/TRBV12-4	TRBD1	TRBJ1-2	TGTGCCAGCAGTCCCGGGACAGGGGTCTCATCCTATGGCTACACCTTC	CASSPGTGVSSYGYTF
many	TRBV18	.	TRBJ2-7	TGTGCCAGCTCACCACTCGGGGACATAAACTACGAGCAGTACTTC	CASSPLGDINYEQYF
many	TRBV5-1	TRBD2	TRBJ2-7	TGCGCCAGCAGCTTTTCTCTAGCGGGAGGTTACGAGCAGTACTTC	CASSFSLAGGYEQYF
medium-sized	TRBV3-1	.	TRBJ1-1	TGTGCCAGCAGCCAAGATATTCTTTTCCGGGAAGCTTTCTTT	CASSQDILFREAFF
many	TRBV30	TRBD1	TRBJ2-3	TGTGCCTGTAGTCCGGGACAGCGAAGCACAGATACGCAGTATTTT	CACSPGQRSTDTQYF
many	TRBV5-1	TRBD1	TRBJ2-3	TGCGCCAGCAGCTTGGAGGACAGGAGGGATACGCAGTATTTT	CASSLEDRRDTQYF
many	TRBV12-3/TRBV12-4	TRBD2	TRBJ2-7	TGTGCCAGCACTCCTAGCGGGAGGGCCGGGGAGCAGTACTTC	CASTPSGRAGEQYF
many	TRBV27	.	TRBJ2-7	TGTGCCAGCAGACGCGCGGCGGTCTACGAGCAGTACTTC	CASRRAAVYEQYF
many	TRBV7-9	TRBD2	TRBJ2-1	TGTGCCAGCAGTCAATTAGCCCCGGGACTAGCGGGCAACAATGAGCAGTTCTTC	CASSQLAPGLAGNNEQFF
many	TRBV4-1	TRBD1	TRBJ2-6	TGCGCCAGCAGCCAAGATCCCCTGCGGACAGGGCACCCTGGGGCCAACGTCCTGACTTTC	CASSQDPLRTGHPGANVLTF
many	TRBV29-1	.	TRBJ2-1	TGCAGCGTTGAAGAAGTAGGTAGCTCCTACAATGAGCAGTTCTTC	CSVEEVGSSYNEQFF